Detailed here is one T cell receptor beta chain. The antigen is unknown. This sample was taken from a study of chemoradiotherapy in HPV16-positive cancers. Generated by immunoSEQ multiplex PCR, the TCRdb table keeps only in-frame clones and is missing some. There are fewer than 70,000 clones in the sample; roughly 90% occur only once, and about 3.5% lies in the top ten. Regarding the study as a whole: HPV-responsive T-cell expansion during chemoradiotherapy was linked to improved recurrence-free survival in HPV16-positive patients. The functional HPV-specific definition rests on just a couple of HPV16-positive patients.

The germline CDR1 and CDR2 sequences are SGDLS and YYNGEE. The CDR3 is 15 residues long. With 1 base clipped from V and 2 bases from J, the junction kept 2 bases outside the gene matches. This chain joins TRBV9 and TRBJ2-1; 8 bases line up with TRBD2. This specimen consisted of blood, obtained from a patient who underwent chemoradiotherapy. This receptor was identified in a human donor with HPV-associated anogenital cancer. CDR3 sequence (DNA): TGTGCCAGCAGCGTAACAGCGGGGGCCTACAATGAGCAGTTCTTC. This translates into CASSVTAGAYNEQFF. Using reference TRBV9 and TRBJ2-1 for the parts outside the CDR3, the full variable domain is DSGVTQTPKHLITATGQRVTLRCSPRSGDLSVYWYQQSLDQGLQFLIQYYNGEERAKGNILERFSAQQFPDLHSELNLSSLELGDSALYFCASSVTAGAYNEQFFGPGTRLTVL.